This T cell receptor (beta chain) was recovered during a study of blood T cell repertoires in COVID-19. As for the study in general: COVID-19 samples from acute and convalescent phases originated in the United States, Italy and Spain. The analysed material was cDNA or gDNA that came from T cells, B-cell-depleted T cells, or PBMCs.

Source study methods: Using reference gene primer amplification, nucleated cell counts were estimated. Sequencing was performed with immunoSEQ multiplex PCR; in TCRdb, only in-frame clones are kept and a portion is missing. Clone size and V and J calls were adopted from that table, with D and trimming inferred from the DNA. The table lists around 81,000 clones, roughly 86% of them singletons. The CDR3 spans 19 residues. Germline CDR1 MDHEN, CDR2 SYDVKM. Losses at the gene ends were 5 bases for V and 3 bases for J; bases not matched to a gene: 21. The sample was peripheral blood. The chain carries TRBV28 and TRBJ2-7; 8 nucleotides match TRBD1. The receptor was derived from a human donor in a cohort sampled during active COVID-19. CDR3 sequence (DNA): TGTGCCAGCAGTGGACAATCGGACAGGGATAAGGTTTTTTTCTACGAGCAGTACTTC. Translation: CASSGQSDRDKVFFYEQYF.